These 24 T cell receptor beta chains were sequenced from one sample in a study of cytomegalovirus exposure and HLA in healthy donors. The PCR made use of 60 Vbeta and 13 Jbeta primers. Produced via immunoSEQ multiplex PCR; TCRdb's table is partial and in-frame only. Among about 98,000 clones, roughly 70% were seen once, and the ten largest hold roughly 1.8%. The material sequenced was PBMCs. These TCRs come from a male donor in good health and CMV-seronegative.

This clone occurred once. The J gene is TRBJ2-3, the V gene TRBV6-1; 8 bases fit TRBD2. The CDR3 extends over 15 amino acids. Looked up from germline, CDR1 is MNHNS and CDR2 is SASEGT. The junction had 5 bases not matched to a gene; V was cut back by 3 bases and J by 3 bases. The CDR3 is CASSDRAGGTDTQYF. The CDR3 bases are TGTGCCAGCAGTGACCGGGCGGGAGGAACAGATACGCAGTATTTT.

The chain couples TRBV28 to TRBJ1-3; the D gene is possibly TRBD1 (5 bases). V was pared by 2 bases and J by 0 bases, with 11 bases between. There are 16 residues in the CDR3. Germline CDR1 and CDR2: MDHEN and SYDVKM. CDR3: CASSLDQGLSGNTIYF. CDR3 nucleotides: TGTGCCAGCAGTTTAGATCAGGGTCTCTCTGGAAACACCATATATTTT.

This clone was observed a handful of times. The V call is TRBV7-2, the J call TRBJ1-2; TRBD1 is a possible D gene (6 bases). Germline assignment: CDR1 SGHTA and CDR2 FQGNSA. V dropped 1 base and J dropped 5 bases, with 20 bases sitting between them. The CDR3 contains 17 residues. The CDR3 DNA reads TGTGCCAGCAGCTTAGGAGGGGCGGGGGGCCGAAAGTATGGCTACACCTTC. Its protein is CASSLGGAGGRKYGYTF.

This chain uses TRBV9 with TRBJ2-3, with TRBD2 matching over 10 bases. Trimming at V came to 3 bases and at J to 4 bases, leaving 2 bases not matched to a gene. Germline V lookup: CDR1 SGDLS, CDR2 YYNGEE. The CDR3 totals 14 residues. The CDR3 spells CASSASGRSDTQYF. The CDR3 DNA is TGTGCCAGCAGCGCTAGCGGGAGATCAGATACGCAGTATTTT.

This clone was found once. This chain uses TRBV15 with TRBJ2-2; TRBD1 aligns across 9 bases. This CDR3 comprises 18 residues. J was trimmed by 5 bases and V by 0 bases; bases with no gene match: 10. Per the germline V gene, CDR1 is LNHNV and CDR2 is YYDKDF (reference sequence). The CDR3: CATSRESTGTGLTGELFF. CDR3 bases: TGTGCCACCAGCAGAGAATCAACCGGGACAGGGCTGACCGGGGAGCTGTTTTTT. The variable domain in full, with the rest retrieved from reference TRBV15 and TRBJ2-2, is DAMVIQNPRYQVTQFGKPVTLSCSQTLNHNVMYWYQQKSSQAPKLLFHYYDKDFNNEADTPDNFQSRRPNTSFCFLDIRSPGLGDTAMYLCATSRESTGTGLTGELFFGEGSRLTVL.

The rearrangement links TRBV2 to TRBJ2-1; the match to TRBD2 covers 7 bases. The trim removed 7 bases at V and 1 base at J, leaving 7 bases unmatched. CDR3 size: 15 residues. Germline V gene sequence: CDR1 SNHLY, CDR2 FYNNEI. As DNA, the CDR3 is TGTGCCAGCACCTTAGCGGGTAAATCCTACAATGAGCAGTTCTTC. It codes for CASTLAGKSYNEQFF.

The chain carries TRBV7-2 and TRBJ2-3; TRBD2 aligns across 11 bases. The germline gives CDR1 SGHTA, CDR2 FQGNSA. This CDR3 comprises 15 residues. The V and J ends lost 3 bases and 6 bases, in that order; junction bases with no gene match: 5. The CDR3, as DNA: TGTGCCAGCAGCTTTACTAGCGGGAGAATCGATACGCAGTATTTT. This translates into CASSFTSGRIDTQYF.

The chain carries TRBV28 and TRBJ2-7, with TRBD1 matching over 10 bases. The CDR3 sequence is 13 residues long. From germline, CDR1 is MDHEN and CDR2 SYDVKM. V was clipped by 8 bases and J by 4 bases; unmatched bases: 5. Here the CDR3 DNA reads TGTGCCAGCGGCGACAGGGGGCAATACGAGCAGTACTTC. It is translated as CASGDRGQYEQYF. The full variable domain, with the rest looked up from reference TRBV28 and TRBJ2-7, is DVKVTQSSRYLVKRTGEKVFLECVQDMDHENMFWYRQDPGLGLRLIYFSYDVKMKEKGDIPEGYSVSREKKERFSLILESASTNQTSMYLCASGDRGQYEQYFGPGTRLTVT.

J is TRBJ2-1 and V is TRBV4-2; weak D call: TRBD2 (6 bases). The V end was cut by 3 bases, the J end by 8 bases, with 17 bases between. CDR3 length: 15 residues. Germline V gene sequence: CDR1 LGHNA, CDR2 YNFKEQ. The DNA of the CDR3 is TGTGCCAGCAGCCAGGATCCGACTAGTCTCTATGAGCAGTTCTTC. This gives the protein CASSQDPTSLYEQFF.

This chain connects TRBV29-1 to TRBJ1-4, with D possibly matching TRBD1 (6 bases). With 3 bases removed from V and 6 bases from J, the gap between germline ends came to 14 bases. Germline CDR1 reads SQVTM; CDR2 reads ANQGSEA. This CDR3 contains 14 residues. CDR3 in amino acids: CSVDNDGTHEKLFF. CDR3 DNA: TGCAGCGTTGATAATGATGGGACACATGAAAAACTGTTTTTT.

V usage is TRBV5-1 and J usage is TRBJ1-2, with D possibly TRBD1 on 5 matching bases. CDR1 SGHRS and CDR2 YFSETQ come from the germline V gene. V was trimmed by 4 bases and J by 6 bases, leaving 16 bases between them. This CDR3 region has 14 residues. The CDR3 reads CASSLGQGGDGYTF. DNA of the CDR3: TGCGCCAGCAGCCTGGGGCAGGGAGGGGATGGCTACACCTTC. The full variable domain, in which reference TRBV5-1 and TRBJ1-2 provide the parts outside the CDR3, is KAGVTQTPRYLIKTRGQQVTLSCSPISGHRSVSWYQQTPGQGLQFLFEYFSETQRNKGNFPGRFSGRQFSNSRSEMNVSTLELGDSALYLCASSLGQGGDGYTFGSGTRLTVV.

This chain uses TRBV5-6 with TRBJ2-7, with 8 bases aligning to TRBD2. The CDR3 is made up of 18 amino acids. Unmatched junction bases numbered 13, after V lost 1 base and J lost 1 base. Germline V gene lookup returns CDR1 SGHDT and CDR2 YYEEEE. For the CDR3, the DNA is TGTGCCAGCAGCTTGTCGCTCCTAGGCGGGAGGATATCCTACGAGCAGTACTTC. Encoded protein: CASSLSLLGGRISYEQYF.

The chain has TRBV5-6 and TRBJ1-2; D is uncertain. V shed 3 bases and J shed 4 bases, with 13 bases lying between them. Germline CDR1 is SGHDT and CDR2 is YYEEEE. The CDR3 covers 14 residues. DNA for the CDR3: TGTGCCAGCAGCTCGGGAGCAGATGGCTATGGCTACACCTTC. This sequence encodes CASSSGADGYGYTF.

This chain uses TRBV7-8 with TRBJ2-7; 9 bases line up with TRBD1. Trimming cost V 5 bases and J 2 bases; bases outside gene matches: 4. The germline V gene has CDR1 SGHVS and CDR2 FQNEAQ. The CDR3 consists of 14 residues. CDR3 sequence (DNA): TGTGCCAGCAGCCGGGGACAGGGAACCTACGAGCAGTACTTC. It translates to CASSRGQGTYEQYF.

This chain uses TRBV7-9 with TRBJ1-2; D remains unclear. Trimming left V 3 bases short and J 2 bases short, with 19 bases between. The CDR3 contains 17 residues. Germline CDR1 is SEHNR and CDR2 is FQNEAQ (reference sequence). DNA of the CDR3: TGTGCCAGCAGCTTCCTAAGTGCTCGGGGTTCAAACTATGGCTACACCTTC. This encodes CASSFLSARGSNYGYTF. Together with reference TRBV7-9 and TRBJ1-2, the CDR3 gives the full variable domain: DTGVSQNPRHKITKRGQNVTFRCDPISEHNRLYWYRQTLGQGPEFLTYFQNEAQLEKSRLLSDRFSAERPKGSFSTLEIQRTEQGDSAMYLCASSFLSARGSNYGYTFGSGTRLTVV.

This chain links TRBV28 with TRBJ1-4; TRBD1 might be the D (5 bases). CDR3 length: 17 residues. Trimming removed 0 bases from V and 0 bases from J, with 11 bases in between. Germline CDR1 MDHEN, CDR2 SYDVKM. CDR3 protein: CASSLWGGVATNEKLFF. In DNA, the CDR3 is TGTGCCAGCAGTTTATGGGGAGGGGTCGCAACTAATGAAAAACTGTTTTTT.

The genes are TRBV5-1 and TRBJ2-5; D is ambiguous. Trimming took 0 bases from V and 0 from J, leaving 21 bases between them. In germline, CDR1 is SGHRS, CDR2 YFSETQ. CDR3 length equals 19 residues. CDR3 nucleotides: TGCGCCAGCAGCTTGGTTCCCATATCCGCAGTATCCGACCAAGAGACCCAGTACTTC. This gives the protein CASSLVPISAVSDQETQYF.

V and J are TRBV7-9 and TRBJ2-5; the match to TRBD1 covers 8 bases. J lost 3 bases, V lost 5 bases, and 8 bases had no gene match. The CDR3 spans 15 residues. Germline V CDR1 and CDR2: SEHNR, FQNEAQ (reference sequence). This chain's CDR3 is CASSVNYRGEETQYF. The CDR3 DNA sequence: TGTGCCAGCAGCGTAAACTACAGGGGGGAAGAGACCCAGTACTTC.

The gene calls are TRBV6-6 and TRBJ2-7; tentatively, D is TRBD1 (6 bases). CDR1 is MNHNY, CDR2 SVGAGI, per germline (reference sequence). This CDR3 is 13 amino acids long. V was cut by 6 bases and J by 2 bases, with 11 bases left in between. CDR3 protein: CASRQGAAYEQYF. The CDR3 DNA sequence: TGTGCCAGCAGACAGGGAGCTGCCTACGAGCAGTACTTC.

This clone came up once. CDR3 DNA: TGTGCCAGCAGCTTAGATCGACGGGAGTATAATGAGCAGTTCTTC. Translated: CASSLDRREYNEQFF. The chain couples TRBV11-3 to TRBJ2-1, with D tentatively TRBD2 (6 bases). The CDR3 extends over 15 amino acids. V was trimmed by 0 bases and J by 7 bases, leaving 13 bases between them. CDR1 is SGHNT and CDR2 is YENEEA in the germline V gene.

The rearrangement joins TRBV5-1 to TRBJ2-5; D unresolved. Germline loops: CDR1 SGHRS, CDR2 YFSETQ. Trimming removed 0 bases from V and 2 bases from J, with 11 bases in between. The CDR3 loop spans 15 amino acids. The CDR3 bases are TGCGCCAGCAGCTTGGTTTCAGGATCTCAAGAGACCCAGTACTTC. As protein: CASSLVSGSQETQYF. Filled out from reference TRBV5-1 and TRBJ2-5, the complete variable domain reads KAGVTQTPRYLIKTRGQQVTLSCSPISGHRSVSWYQQTPGQGLQFLFEYFSETQRNKGNFPGRFSGRQFSNSRSEMNVSTLELGDSALYLCASSLVSGSQETQYFGPGTRLLVL.

In this sample, this clone turned up once. CDR3: CASRHRVGGRELFF. CDR3 bases: TGTGCCAGCAGACATCGGGTGGGGGGTCGCGAACTGTTTTTT. The chain joins TRBV6-6 to TRBJ1-4; the D gene is possibly TRBD1 (5 bases). Looked up from germline, CDR1 is MNHNY and CDR2 is SVGAGI (reference sequence). The CDR3 length is 14 residues. V shed 6 bases and J shed 12 bases, with 20 bases lying between them.

This sequence joins TRBV19 and TRBJ1-5; D not resolved. The germline gives CDR1 LNHDA, CDR2 SQIVND (reference sequence). The CDR3 runs 13 residues. V lost 5 bases to trimming and J lost 6 bases, with 11 bases between them. The CDR3 here is CASSSQVGQPQHF. The DNA of the CDR3 is TGTGCCAGTAGTTCCCAGGTCGGTCAGCCCCAGCATTTT.

The chain links TRBV7-2 to TRBJ2-5; 7 nucleotides align to TRBD2. Trimming took 3 bases from V and 5 from J; bases not matched to a gene: 9. Germline loops: CDR1 SGHTA, CDR2 FQGNSA. The CDR3 covers 15 residues. In nucleotides, the CDR3 is TGTGCCAGCAGCTTCAACAGCGGGATCGGGGAGACCCAGTACTTC. Its protein product is CASSFNSGIGETQYF.